This TCR beta chain was profiled in a study of shared clonotypes between healthy human individuals. Study-wide findings and caveats: The low donor count limited represented genetic and exposure-history diversity.

Comments on this clone: The antigen remains unidentified. Other DNA variants within this sample encode the same CDR3.

This CDR3 has 14 amino acids. The V gene lost 0 bases and the J gene lost 3 bases, with 6 bases spanning the gap. CDR1 and CDR2 (germline): SGHRS, YFSETQ. Profiling relied on immunoSEQ multiplex PCR, and the TCRdb table lists in-frame clones only, not all of them. The sample holds millions of clones, over 85% seen once. Sequencing input: naive CD4+ T cells sorted from blood. The subset was: CD45RA+ positively selected. This sequence joins TRBV5-1 and TRBJ1-4; D ambiguous. The source of this sequence is a young man in good health. CDR3 region: CASSLEGSNEKLFF. In DNA form, the CDR3 reads TGCGCCAGCAGCTTGGAAGGATCTAATGAAAAACTGTTTTTT. The whole variable domain, remainder taken from reference TRBV5-1 and TRBJ1-4, is KAGVTQTPRYLIKTRGQQVTLSCSPISGHRSVSWYQQTPGQGLQFLFEYFSETQRNKGNFPGRFSGRQFSNSRSEMNVSTLELGDSALYLCASSLEGSNEKLFFGSGTQLSVL.